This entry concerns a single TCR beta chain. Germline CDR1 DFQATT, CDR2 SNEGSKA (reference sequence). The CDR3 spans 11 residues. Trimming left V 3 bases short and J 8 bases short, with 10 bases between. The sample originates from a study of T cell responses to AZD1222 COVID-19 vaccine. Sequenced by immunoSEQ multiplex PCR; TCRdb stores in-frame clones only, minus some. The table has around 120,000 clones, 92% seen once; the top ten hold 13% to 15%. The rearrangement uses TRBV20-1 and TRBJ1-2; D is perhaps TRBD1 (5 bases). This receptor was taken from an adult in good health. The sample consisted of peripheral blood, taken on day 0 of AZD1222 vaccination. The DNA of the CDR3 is TGCAGTGCTAGCGGTGGGGCCGGCTACACCTTC. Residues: CSASGGAGYTF.